Below, 21 T cell receptor beta chains from the same sample are listed, as sequenced in a study of Ad26.COV2.S vaccination and SARS-CoV-2 variants. Sequencing was performed with immunoSEQ multiplex PCR; in TCRdb, only in-frame clones are kept and a portion is missing. The table shows approximately 90,000 clones, with less than 85% occurring only once. The source material was peripheral blood, sampled after recovery from COVID-19. These receptors were obtained from a human donor who had recovered from COVID-19.

The rearrangement uses TRBV28 and TRBJ2-7, with 10 bases identical to TRBD2. Germline values: CDR1 MDHEN, CDR2 SYDVKM. This CDR3 has 16 amino acids. Germline trimming cut 6 bases from V and 4 bases from J; bases unmatched to any gene: 12. The CDR3 here is CASSHPGGLATYEQYF. In DNA, the CDR3 is TGTGCCAGCAGCCATCCGGGGGGACTAGCGACGTACGAGCAGTACTTC.

This rearrangement joins TRBV29-1 to TRBJ1-2; the match to TRBD1 covers 10 bases. Germline lookup yields CDR1 SQVTM and CDR2 ANQGSEA. This CDR3 has 13 amino acids. Losses at the gene ends were 7 bases for V and 6 bases for J; bases not matched to a gene: 8. CDR3 residues: CSGETGGIHGYTF. Here the CDR3 DNA reads TGCAGCGGTGAGACAGGGGGCATACATGGCTACACCTTC.

The chain is built from TRBV19 and TRBJ2-1, with TRBD2 matching 9 bases. From germline, CDR1 is LNHDA and CDR2 SQIVND (reference sequence). The ends lost 3 bases at V and 0 bases at J; junction bases unmatched: 12. The CDR3 runs 19 residues. As DNA, the CDR3 is TGTGCCAGTAGTATGACCGGACTAGCGCTTTCGGTCTCCTACAATGAGCAGTTCTTC. Translated, it gives CASSMTGLALSVSYNEQFF.

J is TRBJ1-2 and V is TRBV21-1; whether TRBD1, the table's D call, matches the DNA was not checked. TRBV21-1 is a pseudogene. The CDR3 runs to 15 residues. CDR3 in DNA: TGTGCCAGCCTATCTGAGAGGGACAGGGGATATGGCTACACCTTC. Residues: CASLSERDRGYGYTF.

The rearrangement joins TRBV5-6 to TRBJ1-4; D is possibly TRBD1 (6 bases). The CDR3 is 16 amino acids. The germline V gene encodes CDR1 SGHDT and CDR2 YYEEEE. The V end was cut by 4 bases, the J end by 8 bases, with 21 bases between. The CDR3 region has the DNA TGTGCCAGCAGCGCGAGCCTACAGGGATTCGGGGAAAAACTGTTTTTT. Protein: CASSASLQGFGEKLFF. The full variable domain, completed using reference TRBV5-6 and TRBJ1-4, is DAGVTQSPTHLIKTRGQQVTLRCSPKSGHDTVSWYQQALGQGPQFIFQYYEEEERQRGNFPDRFSGHQFPNYSSELNVNALLLGDSALYLCASSASLQGFGEKLFFGSGTQLSVL.

This clone has just one count. This chain uses TRBV3-1 (or the pseudogene TRBV3-2) with TRBJ1-1; 9 nucleotides line up with TRBD1. This CDR3 contains 14 residues. Germline CDR1 is LGHDT and CDR2 is YNNKEL (reference sequence). V lost 2 bases and J lost 6; bases outside the gene matches: 4. The CDR3 nucleotides read TGTGCCAGCAGCCAACCGACAGGGGGGGCTGAAGCTTTCTTT. It yields the protein CASSQPTGGAEAFF.

This chain connects TRBV28 to TRBJ1-1; D might be TRBD1 (5 bases). CDR3 length: 14 residues. Deletions cut 1 base from V and 4 bases from J, with 10 bases between. Germline V lookup: CDR1 MDHEN, CDR2 SYDVKM. The CDR3 nucleotides read TGTGCCAGCAGTTTATTTGGGGGTACCACTGAAGCTTTCTTT. Residues: CASSLFGGTTEAFF.

The gene calls are TRBV6-5 and TRBJ1-5; D possibly corresponds to TRBD1 (6 bases). The ends were cut back, 6 bases at V and 1 base at J, with 13 bases in the middle. Germline loops: CDR1 MNHEY, CDR2 SVGAGI. This CDR3 contains 15 residues. CDR3 DNA sequence: TGTGCCAGCAGCCTCGCAGGGGCAAGCAATCAGCCCCAGCATTTT. It is translated as CASSLAGASNQPQHF.

The sample holds one count of this clone. The chain is built from TRBV3-1 (or the pseudogene TRBV3-2) and TRBJ2-7, with D maybe TRBD1 (7 bases). Per the germline V gene, CDR1 is LGHDT and CDR2 is YNNKEL (reference sequence). Trimming left V 5 bases short and J 0 bases short, with 32 bases between. This CDR3 is 21 amino acids long. CDR3 nucleotide sequence: TGTGCCAGCAGCGCAGGACGGCCCTGGGGACAGTCGAGGGAGGCCTCCTACGAGCAGTACTTC. Amino acid sequence: CASSAGRPWGQSREASYEQYF.

V gene TRBV27 combines with J gene TRBJ2-7, with 9 bases matching TRBD1. Germline values: CDR1 MNHEY, CDR2 SMNVEV (reference sequence). Trimming removed 0 bases from V and 3 bases from J; junction bases left unmatched: 9. The CDR3 is 17 residues long. The CDR3 region has the DNA TGTGCCAGCAGTTTATCTCCGGGACAGGGCTTTATCTACGAGCAGTACTTC. Translating gives CASSLSPGQGFIYEQYF.

The V call is TRBV10-2, the J call TRBJ1-2; tentative D call: TRBD1 (5 bases). V gave up 4 bases and J gave up 4 bases, with 10 bases separating them. Germline CDR1 WSHSY, CDR2 SAAADI. The CDR3 is 13 residues long. Here the CDR3 DNA reads TGCGCCAGCAGTGGGGACGGAATCTATGGCTACACCTTC. It yields the protein CASSGDGIYGYTF.

The chain couples TRBV6-2 or TRBV6-3 to TRBJ2-3, with D hard to call. The CDR3 sequence is 15 residues long. CDR1 is MNHEY and CDR2 is SVGEGT in the germline V gene. V was clipped by 1 base and J by 1 base, with 9 bases between them. The CDR3 bases are TGTGCCAGCAGTTACTTAGGGCTTCGCACAGATACGCAGTATTTT. Amino acids: CASSYLGLRTDTQYF.

The genes are TRBV4-1 and TRBJ2-5, with TRBD1 matching 7 bases. The V gene's germline CDR1 is MGHRA and CDR2 YSYEKL. V lost 1 base, J lost 3 bases, and 11 bases stayed unmatched. The CDR3 contains 17 residues. This chain's CDR3 is CASSQGSRTGFEETQYF. CDR3 DNA: TGCGCCAGCAGCCAAGGGTCGCGGACAGGTTTTGAAGAGACCCAGTACTTC.

The genes are TRBV3-1 (or the pseudogene TRBV3-2) and TRBJ1-1; TRBD1 matches 8 bases. This CDR3 spans 18 amino acids. In germline, CDR1 is LGHDT, CDR2 YNNKEL (reference sequence). With 0 bases clipped from V and 0 bases from J, the junction kept 9 bases outside the gene matches. In DNA, the CDR3 is TGTGCCAGCAGCCAAGATCACCCAGGGACAGGTTTGAACACTGAAGCTTTCTTT. Protein: CASSQDHPGTGLNTEAFF.

The chain is built from TRBV11-3 and TRBJ2-5; a weak D match, TRBD1 (6 bases). This CDR3 is built from 15 residues. Trimming removed 2 bases at V and 1 base at J, with 11 bases between. CDR1 is SGHNT, CDR2 YENEEA, per germline. This CDR3 is CASSLREGVQETQYF. The CDR3, as DNA: TGTGCCAGCAGCTTAAGAGAGGGGGTCCAAGAGACCCAGTACTTC.

This clone was seen only a few times. This sequence joins TRBV10-1 and TRBJ1-2; 11 bases are shared with TRBD1. Germline loops: CDR1 WNHNN, CDR2 SYGVQD (reference sequence). The CDR3 length is 14 residues. V trimming: 6 bases; J trimming: 4 bases; junction bases outside the gene matches: 4. CDR3 sequence reads: CASSPGTGGYGYTF. The CDR3 nucleotides read TGCGCCAGCAGCCCCGGGACAGGGGGCTATGGCTACACCTTC.

V is TRBV7-9 and J is TRBJ2-6; D is unresolved. The germline CDR1 and CDR2 sequences are SEHNR and FQNEAQ (reference sequence). This CDR3 has 16 residues. V lost 1 base to trimming and J lost 2 bases, with 9 bases between them. The CDR3 reads CASSLGPRAGANVLTF. The CDR3 bases are TGTGCCAGCAGCTTAGGTCCCCGCGCTGGGGCCAACGTCCTGACTTTC.

The chain recombines TRBV27 with TRBJ1-1, with D tentatively TRBD1 (6 bases). V was pared by 5 bases and J by 7 bases, with 11 bases between. The germline V gene encodes CDR1 MNHEY and CDR2 SMNVEV (reference sequence). CDR3 length: 12 amino acids. CDR3 nucleotides: TGTGCCAGCAGTAACGGACAGCTTGAAGCTTTCTTT. It specifies CASSNGQLEAFF.

The rearrangement uses TRBV19 and TRBJ1-5; TRBD1 is a possible D gene (6 bases). With 5 bases removed from V and 2 bases from J, the gap between germline ends came to 16 bases. The CDR3 extends over 16 amino acids. CDR1 and CDR2 (germline): LNHDA, SQIVND (reference sequence). Here the CDR3 reads CASSGGRTEGNQPQHF. The CDR3 DNA is TGTGCCAGTAGTGGAGGTCGGACAGAGGGCAATCAGCCCCAGCATTTT. The whole variable domain, filled in from reference TRBV19 and TRBJ1-5, reads DGGITQSPKYLFRKEGQNVTLSCEQNLNHDAMYWYRQDPGQGLRLIYYSQIVNDFQKGDIAEGYSVSREKKESFPLTVTSAQKNPTAFYLCASSGGRTEGNQPQHFGDGTRLSIL.

V usage is TRBV4-1 and J usage is TRBJ2-7; D is unresolved. This CDR3 is built from 15 residues. Between the trimmed V and J ends, which lost 1 base and 2 bases, there was a span of 12 bases. The germline V gene has CDR1 MGHRA and CDR2 YSYEKL. DNA for the CDR3: TGCGCCAGCAGCCAAGCTATCGCCATGACCTACGAGCAGTACTTC. This encodes CASSQAIAMTYEQYF.

In this sample, this clone turned up once. Different DNA sequences within this sample yield the same CDR3. The CDR3 nucleotides read TGTGCCAGCAGTACGGGACTATACAATGAGCAGTTCTTC. This encodes CASSTGLYNEQFF. The chain carries TRBV12-3 or TRBV12-4 and TRBJ2-1, with 7 bases fitting TRBD2. The CDR3 has 13 residues. The ends lost 5 bases at V and 4 bases at J; junction bases unmatched: 2.